This T cell receptor beta chain was profiled in a study of PD-1 blockade in classical Hodgkin lymphoma. The CDR3 has 12 amino acids. Germline assignment: CDR1 KGHSH and CDR2 LQKENI. Trimming left V 3 bases short and J 6 bases short, with 7 bases between. Stated time point: cycle 4 day 1 (C4D1), after 6 weeks of nivolumab. Brentuximab vedotin exposure varied, and every patient relapsed after autologous stem cell transplantation. The assay was immunoSEQ multiplex PCR, and TCRdb's table has in-frame clones only and misses some. The table includes some 22,000 clones, about 80% detected once. This receptor was obtained from a human donor with classical Hodgkin lymphoma. V is TRBV18 and J is TRBJ2-3; possibly TRBD2 for D (6 bases). Sequenced material: peripheral blood mononuclear cells (PBMCs), taken before the fourth cycle of nivolumab. The CDR3 bases are TGTGCCAGCTCACCGGAGGGGGATACGCAGTATTTT. Amino acid sequence: CASSPEGDTQYF.